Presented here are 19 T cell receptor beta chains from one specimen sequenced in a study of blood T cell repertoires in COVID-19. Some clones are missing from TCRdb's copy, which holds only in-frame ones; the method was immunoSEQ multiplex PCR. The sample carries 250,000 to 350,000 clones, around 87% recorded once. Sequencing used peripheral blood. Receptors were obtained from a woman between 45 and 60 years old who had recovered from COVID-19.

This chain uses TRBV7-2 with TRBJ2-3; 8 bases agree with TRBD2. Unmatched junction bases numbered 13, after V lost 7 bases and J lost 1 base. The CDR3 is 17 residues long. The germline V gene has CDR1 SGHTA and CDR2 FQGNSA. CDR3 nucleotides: TGTGCCAGCACCCTTAAAAGGTCCGGGGGGGGCACAGATACGCAGTATTTT. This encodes CASTLKRSGGGTDTQYF.

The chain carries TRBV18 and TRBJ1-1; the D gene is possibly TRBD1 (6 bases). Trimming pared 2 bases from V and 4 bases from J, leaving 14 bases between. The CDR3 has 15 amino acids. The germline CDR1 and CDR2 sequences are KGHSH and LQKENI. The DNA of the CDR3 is TGTGCCAGCTCACCAGAGACAGGCGGCGGCACTGAAGCTTTCTTT. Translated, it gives CASSPETGGGTEAFF.

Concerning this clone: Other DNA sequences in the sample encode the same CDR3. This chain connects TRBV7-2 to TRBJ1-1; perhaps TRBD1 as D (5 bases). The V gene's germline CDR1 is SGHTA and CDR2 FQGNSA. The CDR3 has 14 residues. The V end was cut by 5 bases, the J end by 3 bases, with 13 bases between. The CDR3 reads CASSPLGGDTEAFF. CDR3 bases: TGTGCCAGCAGCCCCCTGGGGGGAGACACTGAAGCTTTCTTT.

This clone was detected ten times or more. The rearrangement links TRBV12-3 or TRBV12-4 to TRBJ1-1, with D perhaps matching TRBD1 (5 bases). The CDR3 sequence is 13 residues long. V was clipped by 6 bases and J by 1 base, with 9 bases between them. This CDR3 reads CASRTDTNTEAFF. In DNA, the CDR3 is TGTGCCAGCAGGACGGACACGAACACTGAAGCTTTCTTT.

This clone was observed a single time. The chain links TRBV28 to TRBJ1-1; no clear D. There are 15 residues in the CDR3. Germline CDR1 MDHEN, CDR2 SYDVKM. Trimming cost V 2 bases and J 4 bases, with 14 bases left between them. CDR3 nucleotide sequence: TGTGCCAGCAGTTTACGTCCAGAGAGGAGCACTGAAGCTTTCTTT. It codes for CASSLRPERSTEAFF.

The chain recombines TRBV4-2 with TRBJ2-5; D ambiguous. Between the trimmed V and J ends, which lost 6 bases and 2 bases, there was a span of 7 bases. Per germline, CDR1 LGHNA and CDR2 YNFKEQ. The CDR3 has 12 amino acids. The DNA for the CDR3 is TGTGCCAGCAGTCGCGATCAAGAGACCCAGTACTTC. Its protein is CASSRDQETQYF.

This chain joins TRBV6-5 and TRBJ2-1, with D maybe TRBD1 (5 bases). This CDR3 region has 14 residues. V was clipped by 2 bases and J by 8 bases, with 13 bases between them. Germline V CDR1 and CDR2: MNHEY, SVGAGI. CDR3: CASSYEQASDEQFF. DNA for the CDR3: TGTGCCAGCAGTTACGAACAGGCAAGTGATGAGCAGTTCTTC.

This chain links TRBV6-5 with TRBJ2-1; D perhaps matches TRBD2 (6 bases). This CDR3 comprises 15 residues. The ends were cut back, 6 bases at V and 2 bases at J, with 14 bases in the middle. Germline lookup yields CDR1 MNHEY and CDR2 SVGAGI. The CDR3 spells CASRDSLATYNEQFF. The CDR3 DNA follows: TGTGCCAGCAGGGATTCGCTAGCGACCTACAATGAGCAGTTCTTC.

The CDR3 sequence is CASSFSGQGMRGYTF. The DNA for the CDR3 is TGTGCCAGCAGTTTTAGTGGACAGGGTATGCGGGGCTACACCTTC. The chain employs TRBV28 and TRBJ1-2; TRBD1 agrees at 8 bases. The CDR3 runs 15 residues. Germline CDR1 MDHEN, CDR2 SYDVKM. J was trimmed by 8 bases and V by 3 bases; bases with no gene match: 11.

In DNA form, the CDR3 reads TGTGCCAGTAAAGTGGGAGAGTTGACAGATACGCAGTATTTT. It translates to CASKVGELTDTQYF. The chain is built from TRBV19 and TRBJ2-3, with D tentatively TRBD2 (5 bases). The CDR3 covers 14 residues. V lost 7 bases to trimming and J lost 3 bases, with 14 bases between them. The germline CDR1 and CDR2 sequences are LNHDA and SQIVND (reference sequence).

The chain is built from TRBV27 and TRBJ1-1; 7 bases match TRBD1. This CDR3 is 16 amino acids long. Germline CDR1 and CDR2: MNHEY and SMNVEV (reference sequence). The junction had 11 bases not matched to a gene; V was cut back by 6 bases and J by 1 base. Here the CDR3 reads CASRQRQGLGNTEAFF. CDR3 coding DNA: TGTGCCAGCAGGCAACGACAGGGTTTGGGGAACACTGAAGCTTTCTTT.

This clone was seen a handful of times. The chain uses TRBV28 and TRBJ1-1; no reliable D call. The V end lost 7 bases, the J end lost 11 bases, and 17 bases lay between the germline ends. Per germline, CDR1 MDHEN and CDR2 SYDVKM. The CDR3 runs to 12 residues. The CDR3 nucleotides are TGTGCCAGCACCTTATGGGAGGGAAAGGCTTTCTTT. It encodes CASTLWEGKAFF.

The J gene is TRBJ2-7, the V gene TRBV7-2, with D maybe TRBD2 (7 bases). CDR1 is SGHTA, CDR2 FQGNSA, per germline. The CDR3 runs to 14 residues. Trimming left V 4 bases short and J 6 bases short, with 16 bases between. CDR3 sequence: CASSWGGTGTEQYF. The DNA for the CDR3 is TGTGCCAGCAGCTGGGGGGGAACAGGGACCGAGCAGTACTTC.

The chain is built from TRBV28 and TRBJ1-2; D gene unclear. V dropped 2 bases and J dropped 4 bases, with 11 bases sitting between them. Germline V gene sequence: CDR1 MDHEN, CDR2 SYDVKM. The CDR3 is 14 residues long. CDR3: CASSLTGQVYGYTF. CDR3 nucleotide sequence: TGTGCCAGCAGTTTAACCGGTCAGGTCTATGGCTACACCTTC.

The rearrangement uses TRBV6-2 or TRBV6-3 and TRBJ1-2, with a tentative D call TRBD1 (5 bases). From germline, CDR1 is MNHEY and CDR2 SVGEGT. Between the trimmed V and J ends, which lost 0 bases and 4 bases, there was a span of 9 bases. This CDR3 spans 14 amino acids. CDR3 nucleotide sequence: TGTGCCAGCAGTTACTCCGACAGTGGCTATGGCTACACCTTC. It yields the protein CASSYSDSGYGYTF.

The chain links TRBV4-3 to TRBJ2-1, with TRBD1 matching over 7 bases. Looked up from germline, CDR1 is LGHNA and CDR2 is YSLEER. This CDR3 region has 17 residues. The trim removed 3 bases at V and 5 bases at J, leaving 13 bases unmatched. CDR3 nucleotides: TGCGCCAGCAGCCATTTGACAGGGCCTGGGGGACACAATGAGCAGTTCTTC. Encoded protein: CASSHLTGPGGHNEQFF.

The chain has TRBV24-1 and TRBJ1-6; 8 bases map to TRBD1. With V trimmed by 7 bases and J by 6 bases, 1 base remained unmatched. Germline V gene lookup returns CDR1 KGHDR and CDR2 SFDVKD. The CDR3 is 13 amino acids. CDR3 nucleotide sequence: TGTGCCACCAGGGGGACAGGTAATTCACCCCTCCACTTT. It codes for CATRGTGNSPLHF.

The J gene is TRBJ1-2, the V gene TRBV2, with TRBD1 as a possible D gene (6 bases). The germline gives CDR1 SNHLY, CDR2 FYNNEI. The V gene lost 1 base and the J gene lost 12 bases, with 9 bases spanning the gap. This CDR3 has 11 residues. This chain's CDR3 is CASSEGGRDTF. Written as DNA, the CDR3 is TGTGCCAGCAGTGAAGGGGGGCGGGACACCTTC.

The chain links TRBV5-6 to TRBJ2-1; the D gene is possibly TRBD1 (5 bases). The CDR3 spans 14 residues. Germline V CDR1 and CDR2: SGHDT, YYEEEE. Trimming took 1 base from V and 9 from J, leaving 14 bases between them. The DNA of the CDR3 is TGTGCCAGCAGCTTGCTCCAGGGCTACGGTGAGCAGTTCTTC. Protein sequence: CASSLLQGYGEQFF.